This TCR beta chain is from a study of blood T cell repertoires in COVID-19. Study details: Both acute and convalescent COVID-19 samples were obtained from the United States, Italy and Spain. PBMCs, B-cell-depleted T cells, or T cells provided the cDNA or gDNA that made up the material.

In the authors' methods: Cell counts per sample came from amplifying reference gene primers. Libraries were prepared by immunoSEQ multiplex PCR; TCRdb keeps only in-frame clonotypes and omits some of them. The DNA gave D and trimming, while V, J and clone size come from that table. The table has about 140,000 clones, 88% seen once. The CDR3 runs to 17 residues. The V gene's germline CDR1 is PRHDT and CDR2 FYEKMQ (reference sequence). With 0 bases clipped from V and 1 base from J, the junction kept 8 bases outside the gene matches. Sequenced input: peripheral blood. The chain recombines TRBV13 with TRBJ1-1, with TRBD1 identical over 7 bases. The receptor was isolated from a human donor in a cohort sampled during active COVID-19. DNA for the CDR3: TGTGCCAGCAGCTTAGGTACAGGGGCTAGATCGAACACTGAAGCTTTCTTT. Translated: CASSLGTGARSNTEAFF.